The entry below describes one TCR beta chain. Original data processing: Nucleated cell number was recorded as an estimate derived from reference gene primer amplification. Assay used: immunoSEQ multiplex PCR; TCRdb lists only in-frame clones, some missing. That table is the source of V, J and clone size, and D and trimming were worked out from the DNA. The sample lists approximately 300,000 clones, around 89% occurring once. This sample was taken from a study of blood T cell repertoires in COVID-19. About the study: Sample material is recorded as cDNA or gDNA derived from T cells, B-cell-depleted T cells, or PBMCs.

The CDR3 has 15 residues. The trim removed 2 bases at V and 6 bases at J, leaving 3 bases unmatched. CDR1 SGHDT and CDR2 YYEEEE come from the germline V gene. This clonotype was sampled from a man in his forties with acute or convalescent COVID-19. The V and J genes are TRBV5-6 and TRBJ1-6, with 9 bases fitting TRBD1. The sequenced sample was peripheral blood. In nucleotides, the CDR3 is TGTGCCAGCAGCTTCGGGACAGGGCCTAATTCACCCCTCCACTTT. This translates into CASSFGTGPNSPLHF.